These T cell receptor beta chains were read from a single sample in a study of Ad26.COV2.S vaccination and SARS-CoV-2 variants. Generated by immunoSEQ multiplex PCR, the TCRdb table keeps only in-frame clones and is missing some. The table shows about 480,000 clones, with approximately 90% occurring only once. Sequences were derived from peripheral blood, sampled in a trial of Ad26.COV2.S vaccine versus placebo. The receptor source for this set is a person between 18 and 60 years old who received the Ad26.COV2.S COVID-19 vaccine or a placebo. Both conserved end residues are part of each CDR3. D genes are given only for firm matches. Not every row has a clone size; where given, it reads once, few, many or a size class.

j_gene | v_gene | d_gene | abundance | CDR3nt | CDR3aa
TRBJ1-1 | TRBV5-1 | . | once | TGCGCCAGCAACCATTTCGGGGACACTGAAGCTTTCTTT | CASNHFGDTEAFF
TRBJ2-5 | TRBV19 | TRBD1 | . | TGTGCCAGTAGTATTCGACAGGGGGGGACCCAGTACTTC | CASSIRQGGTQYF
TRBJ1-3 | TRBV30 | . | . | TGTGCCTGGAGAAGGGATGAGAGCTCTGGAAACACCATATATTTT | CAWRRDESSGNTIYF
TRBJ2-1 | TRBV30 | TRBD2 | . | TGTGCCTGGAGCGTGGGAGGGCCGACTGAGCAGTTCTTC | CAWSVGGPTEQFF
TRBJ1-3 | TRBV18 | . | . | TGTGCCAGCTCACCACCGGGTGGGAACACCATATATTTT | CASSPPGGNTIYF
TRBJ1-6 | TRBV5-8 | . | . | TGTGCCAGCAGCTTGTTTGTTGGCGGGACCAATTCACCCCTCCACTTT | CASSLFVGGTNSPLHF
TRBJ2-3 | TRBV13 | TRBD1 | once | TGTGCCAGCAGTCAAAGGACAGGGTTCACAGATACGCAGTATTTT | CASSQRTGFTDTQYF
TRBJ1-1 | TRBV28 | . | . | TGTGCCAGCAGTCCACCTAGACTTGAAGCTTTCTTT | CASSPPRLEAFF
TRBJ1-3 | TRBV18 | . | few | TGTGCCAGCTCACCCCGACAGGACCCCTCTGGAAACACCATATATTTT | CASSPRQDPSGNTIYF
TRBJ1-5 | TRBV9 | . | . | TGTGCCAGCAGCGTAGGTACAGGGTCGCAGCCCCAGCATTTT | CASSVGTGSQPQHF
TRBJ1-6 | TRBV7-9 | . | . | TGTGCCAGCAGCCCTCTCGGGGGGGAAAATTCACCCCTCCACTTT | CASSPLGGENSPLHF
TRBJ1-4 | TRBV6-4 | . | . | TGTGCCAGCAGTGGCCGGGGGACAACTAATGAAAAACTGTTTTTT | CASSGRGTTNEKLFF
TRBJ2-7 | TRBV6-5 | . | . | TGTGCCAGCAGTTACTCGCGGACGGTGAGGTACGAGCAGTACTTC | CASSYSRTVRYEQYF
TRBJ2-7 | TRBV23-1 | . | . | TGCGCCAGCAGTCCCGGGACCACGGACGAGCAGTACTTC | CASSPGTTDEQYF
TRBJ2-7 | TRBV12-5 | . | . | TGTGCTAGTGCCCCTGAACAGGGTACCTACGAGCAGTACTTC | CASAPEQGTYEQYF
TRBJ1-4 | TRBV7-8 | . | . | TGTGCCAGCAGCTTCGGTAGGGGTAGTGAAAAACTGTTTTTT | CASSFGRGSEKLFF
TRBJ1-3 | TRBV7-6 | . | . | TGTGCCAGCAGCCCTCGCGTGGGCGAAAGCTCTGGAAACACCATATATTTT | CASSPRVGESSGNTIYF
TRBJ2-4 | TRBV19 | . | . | TGTGCCAGTAGTTTCGGGGGTCGCGGAAACATTCAGTACTTC | CASSFGGRGNIQYF
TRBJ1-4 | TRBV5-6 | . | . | TGTGCCAGCAGCTTGTCGCGGGCTGAAAAACTGTTTTTT | CASSLSRAEKLFF
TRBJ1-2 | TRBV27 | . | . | TGTGCCAGCCGGCCCGGGGGCTTCTTTGGCTACACCTTC | CASRPGGFFGYTF
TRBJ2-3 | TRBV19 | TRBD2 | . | TGTGCCAGTAGAAGAATAGCGGGCCTCACAGATACGCAGTATTTT | CASRRIAGLTDTQYF
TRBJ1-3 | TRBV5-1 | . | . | TGCGCCAGCAGCTTGGGAGATCCAATAAACTCTGGAAACACCATATATTTT | CASSLGDPINSGNTIYF
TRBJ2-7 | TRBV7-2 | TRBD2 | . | TGTGCCAGCAGCCGGACCGCGGGGGGGGTACCCTACGAGCAGTACTTC | CASSRTAGGVPYEQYF
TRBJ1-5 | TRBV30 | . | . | TGTGCCTGGAGTGTAGCTAGCAATCAGCCCCAGCATTTT | CAWSVASNQPQHF
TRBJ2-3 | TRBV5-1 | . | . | TGCGCCAGCAGTCGCCGTTCCTTGGATACGCAGTATTTT | CASSRRSLDTQYF
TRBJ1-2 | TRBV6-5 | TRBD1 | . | TGTGCCAGCCGAAGTGACAGGGTCTATGGCTACACCTTC | CASRSDRVYGYTF
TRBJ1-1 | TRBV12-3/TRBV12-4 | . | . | TGTGCCAGCAGTCATTCCCAGGGGGAAGCTTTCTTT | CASSHSQGEAFF
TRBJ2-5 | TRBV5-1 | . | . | TGCGCCAGCAGCCGTGGAGGCCCCGTGGAGACCCAGTACTTC | CASSRGGPVETQYF
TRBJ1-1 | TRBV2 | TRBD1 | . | TGTGCCAGCGGTAGGCGACAGGGAAGGACTGAAGCTTTCTTT | CASGRRQGRTEAFF
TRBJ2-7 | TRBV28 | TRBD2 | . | TGTGCCAGCAGTCGGGAGGACCACGAGCAGTACTTC | CASSREDHEQYF
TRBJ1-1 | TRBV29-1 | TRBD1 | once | TGCAGCGTTGACGCACAGGGGACTGAAGCTTTCTTT | CSVDAQGTEAFF
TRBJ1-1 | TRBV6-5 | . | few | TGTGCCAGCAGTTACTCCCGGGGAGGGACTGAAGCTTTCTTT | CASSYSRGGTEAFF
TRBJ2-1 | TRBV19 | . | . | TGTGCCAGTAGTATAAAAAGGGGCAATGAGCAGTTCTTC | CASSIKRGNEQFF
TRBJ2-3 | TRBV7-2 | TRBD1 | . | TGTGCCAGCAGCCCCGGACAGGGCTTCACAGATACGCAGTATTTT | CASSPGQGFTDTQYF
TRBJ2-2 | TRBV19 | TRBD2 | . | TGTGCCAGTAGTAATCCGACTAGCGCGGTTGCCGGGGAGCTGTTTTTT | CASSNPTSAVAGELFF
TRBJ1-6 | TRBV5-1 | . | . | TGCGCCAGCAGCTGGACAGAAAATTATAATTCACCCCTCCACTTT | CASSWTENYNSPLHF
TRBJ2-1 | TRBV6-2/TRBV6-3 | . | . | TGTGCCAGCAGTTTGAGCGGATACAATGAGCAGTTCTTC | CASSLSGYNEQFF
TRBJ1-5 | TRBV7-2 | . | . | TGTGCCAGCAGCCTACTCGACAGAAATCAGCCCCAGCATTTT | CASSLLDRNQPQHF
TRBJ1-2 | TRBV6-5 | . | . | TGTGCCAGCCGGGGGGCAGTCCTTAACTATGGCTACACCTTC | CASRGAVLNYGYTF
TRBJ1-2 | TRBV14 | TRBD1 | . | TGTGCCAGCAGCCCTCGGACAGGAGATGGCTACACCTTC | CASSPRTGDGYTF
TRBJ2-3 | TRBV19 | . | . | TGTGCCAGTAGTATCGCCTTCACAGATACGCAGTATTTT | CASSIAFTDTQYF
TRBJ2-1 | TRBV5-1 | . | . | TGCGCCAGCAGCTTGGGTGGCTACAGCTCCTACAATGAGCAGTTCTTC | CASSLGGYSSYNEQFF
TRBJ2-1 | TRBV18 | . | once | TGTGCCAGCTCAATCAGAGGAGGCCTTAGTCCGAACAATGAGCAGTTCTTC | CASSIRGGLSPNNEQFF
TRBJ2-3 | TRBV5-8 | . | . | TGTGCCAGCAGCTCCCCCGGCAGGGTCAGCCCGCAGTATTTT | CASSSPGRVSPQYF
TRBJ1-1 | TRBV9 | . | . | TGTGCCAGCAGCGTAGGTAGGGACACCAAGAACACTGAAGCTTTCTTT | CASSVGRDTKNTEAFF